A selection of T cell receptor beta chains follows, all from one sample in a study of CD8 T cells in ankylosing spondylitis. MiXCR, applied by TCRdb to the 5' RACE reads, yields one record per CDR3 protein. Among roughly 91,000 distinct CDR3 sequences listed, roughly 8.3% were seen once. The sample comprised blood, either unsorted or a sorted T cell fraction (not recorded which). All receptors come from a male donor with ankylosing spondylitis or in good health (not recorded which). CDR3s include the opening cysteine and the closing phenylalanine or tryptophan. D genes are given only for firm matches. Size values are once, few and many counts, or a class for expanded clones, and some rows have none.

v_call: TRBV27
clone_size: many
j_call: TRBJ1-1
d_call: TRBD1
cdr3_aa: CASSPRQGAATEAFF
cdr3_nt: TGTGCCAGCAGTCCTCGACAGGGAGCGGCCACTGAAGCTTTCTTT

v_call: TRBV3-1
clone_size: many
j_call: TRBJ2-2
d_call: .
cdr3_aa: CASSQLALASNTGELFF
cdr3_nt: TGTGCCAGCAGCCAATTGGCGCTAGCCTCGAACACCGGGGAGCTGTTTTTT

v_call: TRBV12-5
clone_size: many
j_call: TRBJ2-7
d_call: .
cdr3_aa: CASGLEESYEQYF
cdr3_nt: TGTGCTAGTGGTTTGGAGGAGTCCTACGAGCAGTACTTC

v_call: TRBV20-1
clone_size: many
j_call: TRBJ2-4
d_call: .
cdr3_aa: CSARGIGDIQYF
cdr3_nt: TGCAGTGCTAGAGGAATAGGAGACATTCAGTACTTC

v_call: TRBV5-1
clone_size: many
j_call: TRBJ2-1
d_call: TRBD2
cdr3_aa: CASSLAIGGSGDEQFF
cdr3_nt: TGCGCCAGCAGCTTGGCCATTGGCGGGAGCGGTGATGAGCAGTTCTTC

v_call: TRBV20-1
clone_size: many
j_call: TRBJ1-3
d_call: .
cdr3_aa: CSARDSYSGNTIYF
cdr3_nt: TGCAGTGCTAGAGATTCGTACTCTGGAAACACCATATATTTT

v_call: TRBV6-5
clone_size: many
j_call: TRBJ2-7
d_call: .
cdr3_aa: CASSYHGQGFYEQYF
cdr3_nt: TGTGCCAGCAGTTACCATGGGCAGGGTTTCTACGAGCAGTACTTC

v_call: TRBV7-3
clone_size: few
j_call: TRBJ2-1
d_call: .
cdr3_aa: CASSLDRSNEQFF
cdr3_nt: TGTGCCAGCAGCTTAGACAGGTCTAATGAGCAGTTCTTC

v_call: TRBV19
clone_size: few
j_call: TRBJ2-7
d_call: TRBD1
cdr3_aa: CASTARTGSLEQYF
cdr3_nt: TGTGCCAGTACCGCTCGGACAGGTTCCCTCGAGCAGTACTTC

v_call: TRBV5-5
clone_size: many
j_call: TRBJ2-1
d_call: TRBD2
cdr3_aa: CASSLEAGPYNEQFF
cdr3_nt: TGTGCCAGCAGCTTAGAAGCGGGGCCTTACAATGAGCAGTTCTTC

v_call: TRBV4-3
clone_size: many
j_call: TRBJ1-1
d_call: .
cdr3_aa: CASSPTDTRNTEAFF
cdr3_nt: TGCGCCAGCAGCCCTACGGACACCAGGAACACTGAAGCTTTCTTT

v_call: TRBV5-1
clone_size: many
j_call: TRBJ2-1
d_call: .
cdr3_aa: CASSLGGNHNEQFF
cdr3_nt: TGCGCCAGCAGCTTGGGGGGCAATCACAATGAGCAGTTCTTC

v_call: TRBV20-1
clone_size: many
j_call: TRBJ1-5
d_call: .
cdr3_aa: CSARAAGDEQPQHF
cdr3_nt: TGCAGTGCTAGAGCGGCAGGGGACGAGCAGCCCCAGCATTTT

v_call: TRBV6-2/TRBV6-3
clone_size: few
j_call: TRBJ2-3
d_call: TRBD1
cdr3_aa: CASNQGLLRDRGNTQYF
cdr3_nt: TGTGCCAGCAACCAAGGCTTGCTCCGGGACAGGGGAAATACGCAGTATTTT

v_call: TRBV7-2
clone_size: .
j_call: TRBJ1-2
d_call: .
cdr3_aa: CASSFSGGAYGYTF
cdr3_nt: TGTGCCAGCAGCTTCTCAGGCGGAGCCTATGGCTACACCTTC

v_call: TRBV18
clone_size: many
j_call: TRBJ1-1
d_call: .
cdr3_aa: CASSEGTEAFF
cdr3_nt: TGTGCCAGCTCAGAGGGCACTGAAGCTTTCTTT

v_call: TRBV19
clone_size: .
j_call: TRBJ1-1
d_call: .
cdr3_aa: CASSIYRELIGGEAFF
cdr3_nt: TGTGCCAGTAGTATATACAGGGAACTAATCGGCGGTGAAGCTTTCTTT

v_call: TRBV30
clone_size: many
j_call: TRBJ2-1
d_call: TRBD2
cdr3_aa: CAWSGTSGFYNEQFF
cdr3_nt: TGTGCCTGGAGCGGGACTAGCGGGTTCTACAATGAGCAGTTCTTC

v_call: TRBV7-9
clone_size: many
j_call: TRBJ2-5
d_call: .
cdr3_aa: CASSALPGEGEETQYF
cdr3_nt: TGTGCCAGCAGCGCCCTCCCAGGCGAGGGGGAAGAGACCCAGTACTTC

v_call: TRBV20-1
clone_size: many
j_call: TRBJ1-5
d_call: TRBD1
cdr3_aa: CSAIHARQGLFDQPQHF
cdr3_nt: TGCAGTGCCATTCACGCTCGACAGGGGTTGTTTGATCAGCCCCAGCATTTT

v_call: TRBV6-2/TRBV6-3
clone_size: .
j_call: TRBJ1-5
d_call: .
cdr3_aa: CASSYMGRDGNQPQHF
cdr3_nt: TGTGCCAGCAGTTACATGGGGCGCGACGGCAATCAGCCCCAGCATTTT

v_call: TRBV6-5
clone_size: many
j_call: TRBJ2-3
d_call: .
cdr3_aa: CASSSHPGTTDTQYF
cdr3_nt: TGTGCCAGCAGTTCCCATCCAGGGACGACAGATACGCAGTATTTT

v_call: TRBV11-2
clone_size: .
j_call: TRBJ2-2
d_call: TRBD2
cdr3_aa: CASSPSPRVAGRNTGELFF
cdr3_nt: TGTGCCAGCAGCCCAAGCCCTCGGGTAGCGGGACGAAACACCGGGGAGCTGTTTTTT

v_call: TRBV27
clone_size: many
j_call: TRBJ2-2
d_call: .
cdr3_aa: CASSIRDWGSLDGELFF
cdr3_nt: TGTGCCAGCAGTATCCGGGACTGGGGTAGTTTGGACGGGGAGCTGTTTTTT

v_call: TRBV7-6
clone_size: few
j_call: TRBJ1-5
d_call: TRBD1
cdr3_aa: CASSLVQGMRGNQPQHF
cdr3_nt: TGTGCCAGCAGCTTAGTACAGGGGATGAGGGGCAATCAGCCCCAGCATTTT

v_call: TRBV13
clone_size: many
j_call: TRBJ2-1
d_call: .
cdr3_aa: CASSLAPSSYNEQFF
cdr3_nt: TGTGCCAGCAGCCTAGCGCCAAGCTCCTACAATGAGCAGTTCTTC

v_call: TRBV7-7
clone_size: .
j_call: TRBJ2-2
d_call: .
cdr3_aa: CASSCDLTGELFF
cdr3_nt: TGTGCTAGCAGCTGCGACTTGACCGGGGAGCTGTTTTTT

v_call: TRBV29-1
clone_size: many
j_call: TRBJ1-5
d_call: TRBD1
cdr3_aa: CSVGDREQPQHF
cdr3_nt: TGCAGCGTCGGGGACAGGGAACAGCCCCAGCATTTT

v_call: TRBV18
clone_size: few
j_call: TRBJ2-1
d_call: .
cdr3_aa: CASSLLPPGWGYNEQFF
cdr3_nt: TGTGCCAGCTCACTCCTTCCCCCAGGGTGGGGATACAATGAGCAGTTCTTC

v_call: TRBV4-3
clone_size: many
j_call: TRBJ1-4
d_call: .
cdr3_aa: CASSQVSVLGFGNEKLFF
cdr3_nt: TGCGCCAGCAGCCAAGTGAGCGTCCTTGGGTTCGGGAATGAAAAACTGTTTTTT

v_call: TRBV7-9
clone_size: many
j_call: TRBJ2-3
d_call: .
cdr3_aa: CASSSQAENTDTQYF
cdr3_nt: TGTGCCAGCAGCTCCCAAGCGGAAAACACAGATACGCAGTATTTT

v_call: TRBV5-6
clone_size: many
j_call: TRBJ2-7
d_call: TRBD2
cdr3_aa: CASSLGSGTSGTTYEQYF
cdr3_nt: TGTGCCAGCAGCTTGGGGTCCGGGACTAGCGGGACAACCTACGAGCAGTACTTC

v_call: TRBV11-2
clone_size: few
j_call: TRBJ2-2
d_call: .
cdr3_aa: CASTLAGELFF
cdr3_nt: TGTGCCAGCACCTTGGCCGGGGAGCTGTTTTTT

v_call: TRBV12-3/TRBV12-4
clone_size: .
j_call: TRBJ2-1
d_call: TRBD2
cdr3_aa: CASTIRTGRGGPNEQFF
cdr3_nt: TGTGCCAGCACTATTAGAACGGGGCGGGGGGGTCCTAATGAGCAGTTCTTC

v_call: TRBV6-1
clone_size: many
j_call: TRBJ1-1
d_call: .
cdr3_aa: CAALSGVMNTEAFF
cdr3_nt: TGTGCCGCACTCTCGGGTGTCATGAACACTGAAGCTTTCTTT

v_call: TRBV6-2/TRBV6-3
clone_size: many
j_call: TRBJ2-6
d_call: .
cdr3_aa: CASSYLGAGANVLTF
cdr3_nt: TGTGCCAGCAGTTACCTAGGGGCTGGGGCCAACGTCCTGACTTTC

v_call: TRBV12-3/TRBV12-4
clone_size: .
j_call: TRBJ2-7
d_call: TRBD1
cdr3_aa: CASSFTGTGEYEQYF
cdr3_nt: TGTGCCAGCAGTTTCACCGGGACAGGGGAATACGAGCAGTACTTC

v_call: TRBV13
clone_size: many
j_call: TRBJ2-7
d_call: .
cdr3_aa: CASSFSGRPSYEQYF
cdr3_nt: TGTGCCAGCAGCTTCTCTGGGCGACCCTCCTACGAGCAGTACTTC

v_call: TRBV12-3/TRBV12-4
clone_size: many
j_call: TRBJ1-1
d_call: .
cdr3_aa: CASSPPRSATNTEAFF
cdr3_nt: TGTGCCAGCAGTCCGCCGAGGTCAGCTACGAACACTGAAGCTTTCTTT

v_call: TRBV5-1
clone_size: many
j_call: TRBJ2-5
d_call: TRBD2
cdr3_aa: CASSGSSGYQETQYF
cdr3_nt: TGCGCCAGCAGCGGATCTAGCGGTTACCAAGAGACCCAGTACTTC